The entry below describes one TCR beta chain. This specimen includes other DNA sequences encoding the same CDR3. Sequencing was performed with immunoSEQ multiplex PCR; in TCRdb, only in-frame clones are kept and a portion is missing. The table records around 700,000 clones, around two thirds of them present only once. This record belongs to a study of shared clonotypes between healthy human individuals. The V end lost 3 bases, the J end lost 0 bases, and 8 bases lay between the germline ends. CDR1 SGHRS and CDR2 YFSETQ come from the germline V gene. This CDR3 is built from 14 residues. Sequenced material: memory CD4+ T cells sorted from blood. Subset in this sample: CD45RA-negative fraction. The V call is TRBV5-1, the J call TRBJ2-3; tentatively, D is TRBD1 or TRBD2 (5 bases each). This TCR derives from a woman aged 25 to 45 in good health. The CDR3 protein is CASSSGTSTDTQYF. CDR3 bases: TGCGCCAGCAGCTCAGGGACGAGCACAGATACGCAGTATTTT.